The 8 T cell receptor beta chains below come from one sample, sequenced in a study of shared clonotypes between healthy human individuals. Generated by immunoSEQ multiplex PCR, the TCRdb table keeps only in-frame clones and is missing some. The sample lists a few million clones; 80% to 95% were seen once. Sequenced: naive CD4+ T cells from PBMCs. Subset indicated: CD45RA+ positively selected. The source of these receptors is a man between 18 and 35 years old in good health. Some clones in this sample may be carry-over from other donors' samples.

The chain uses TRBV4-1 and TRBJ1-2, with TRBD1 identical over 8 bases. Losses at the gene ends were 0 bases for V and 7 bases for J; bases not matched to a gene: 10. The CDR3 has 16 residues. CDR1 and CDR2 from the germline V gene are MGHRA and YSYEKL. The CDR3 DNA follows: TGCGCCAGCAGCCAAGAACCCTGGCAGGGGGCGGGTGGCTACACCTTC. Amino acid sequence: CASSQEPWQGAGGYTF.

This chain uses TRBV28 with TRBJ2-5; 8 positions match TRBD2. CDR1 and CDR2 (germline): MDHEN, SYDVKM. The junction had 9 bases not matched to a gene; V was cut back by 6 bases and J by 6 bases. The CDR3 runs 14 residues. In DNA, the CDR3 is TGTGCCAGCAGCCCAGCGGGAGTCGAAAAGACCCAGTACTTC. Its protein is CASSPAGVEKTQYF. Filled out from reference TRBV28 and TRBJ2-5, the complete variable domain reads DVKVTQSSRYLVKRTGEKVFLECVQDMDHENMFWYRQDPGLGLRLIYFSYDVKMKEKGDIPEGYSVSREKKERFSLILESASTNQTSMYLCASSPAGVEKTQYFGPGTRLLVL.

This clone was seen more than once but under ten times. The CDR3 DNA is TGTGCCTGGAGTTCCCCTAGACCGGGCTACACCTTC. This sequence encodes CAWSSPRPGYTF. The chain employs TRBV30 and TRBJ1-2; no clear D gene. Deletions cut 2 bases from V and 8 bases from J, with 12 bases between. The length of the CDR3 is 12 residues. Per germline, CDR1 GTSNPN and CDR2 SVGIG (reference sequence).

This clone was picked up one time. The chain carries TRBV5-5 and TRBJ1-5, with D possibly matching TRBD1 (5 bases). Germline assignment: CDR1 SGHKS and CDR2 YYEKEE (reference sequence). The CDR3 is 13 amino acids. Trimming shortened V by 3 bases and J by 7 bases, and 11 bases separated the two germline ends. This CDR3 is CASSSGGVQPQHF. The DNA for the CDR3 is TGTGCCAGCAGCTCCGGGGGGGTCCAGCCCCAGCATTTT.

The V call is TRBV9, the J call TRBJ2-1; 9 bases are shared with TRBD2. This CDR3 contains 15 residues. The junction had 4 bases not matched to a gene; V was cut back by 0 bases and J by 6 bases. Germline V gene data show CDR1 as SGDLS and CDR2 as YYNGEE. In nucleotides, the CDR3 is TGTGCCAGCAGCGTAGTTGGGACTAGCCTCAATGAGCAGTTCTTC. It yields the protein CASSVVGTSLNEQFF.

The chain couples TRBV28 to TRBJ1-5; D not resolved. This CDR3 is built from 12 residues. The germline V gene encodes CDR1 MDHEN and CDR2 SYDVKM. Between the trimmed V and J ends, which lost 10 bases and 7 bases, there was a span of 14 bases. The CDR3 nucleotides read TGTGCCACCGAAGCCCCCGGACAGCCCCAGCATTTT. Encoded protein: CATEAPGQPQHF.

As regards this clone: This sample includes further DNA sequences coding for the same CDR3. The rearrangement links TRBV18 to TRBJ1-5, with D maybe TRBD1 (5 bases). Germline V gives CDR1 KGHSH, CDR2 LQKENI. CDR3 length: 16 residues. V gave up 0 bases and J gave up 0 bases, with 9 bases separating them. The CDR3 sequence is CASSPPGGDSNQPQHF. The CDR3 region has the DNA TGTGCCAGCTCACCACCGGGAGGGGATAGCAATCAGCCCCAGCATTTT.

This rearrangement joins TRBV7-9 to TRBJ2-7, with 9 bases aligning to TRBD1. The CDR3 runs 17 residues. Trimming cost V 1 base and J 1 base; bases outside gene matches: 8. Germline V lookup: CDR1 SEHNR, CDR2 FQNEAQ (reference sequence). The CDR3: CASSLGAGDRVSYEQYF. The CDR3 DNA follows: TGTGCCAGCAGCTTAGGAGCCGGGGACAGGGTTTCCTACGAGCAGTACTTC.